This TCR beta chain was sequenced for a study of cytomegalovirus exposure and HLA in healthy donors. The ends were cut back, 0 bases at V and 11 bases at J, with 19 bases in the middle. The V gene's germline CDR1 is LGHNA and CDR2 YNFKEQ. This CDR3 has 15 amino acids. This clone was counted a few times. Use of 60 Vbeta and 13 Jbeta primers characterized the PCR. Method: immunoSEQ multiplex PCR; TCRdb's copy keeps in-frame clones and lacks some. The repertoire includes some 65,000 clones, roughly 80% of them detected once, and under 30% sits in the top ten. Sequenced sample: PBMCs. The clonotype originates from a middle-aged woman in good health and CMV-seropositive. The rearrangement uses TRBV4-2 and TRBJ1-2; the D gene is possibly TRBD1 (6 bases). The CDR3 DNA follows: TGTGCCAGCAGCCAAGAAGGTGTAGGACAGCCACCATACACCTTC. Translation gives CASSQEGVGQPPYTF.